A single TCR beta chain is shown here with its context. As yet, its antigen is unknown. Germline assignment: CDR1 MGHRA and CDR2 YSYEKL. This CDR3 contains 12 residues. Trimming shortened V by 4 bases and J by 9 bases, and 10 bases separated the two germline ends. The assay was run at deep level. Original processing notes: Quality scores were absent from the junction-only immunoSEQ sequences, so filtering differed. The assay was immunoSEQ multiplex PCR, and TCRdb's table has in-frame clones only and misses some. The V and J calls and clone size come from that table; D and trimming were worked out from the DNA. This repertoire shows roughly 520,000 clones, around 95% found once; its top ten account for approximately 0.067%. These data come from a study of shared clonotypes between healthy human individuals. Study-level points and caveats: A handful of donors shared around 5.1% of their naive CD4 clonotypes. As a rule, naive subsets had a larger estimated richness than memory subsets.

The source is a woman aged 25 to 45 in good health. Specimen: naive CD4+ T cells sorted from blood. Specified subset: CD45RA+ positively selected. V usage is TRBV4-1 and J usage is TRBJ2-1, with D uncertain. The CDR3 DNA is TGCGCCAGCAGCCTGCCCCTGGGTGAGCAGTTCTTC. As protein: CASSLPLGEQFF.